The 21 T cell receptor beta chains presented below share a single source sample, sequenced in a study of blood T cell repertoires in COVID-19. The repertoire was sequenced with immunoSEQ multiplex PCR; TCRdb's copy has only in-frame clones and lacks some. Among under 200,000 clones listed, over 80% were seen once. The sample taken for sequencing was peripheral blood. The receptors come from a woman aged 60-75 years with acute or convalescent COVID-19.

The chain carries TRBV2 and TRBJ1-1; D perhaps matches TRBD1 (6 bases). Germline V gene sequence: CDR1 SNHLY, CDR2 FYNNEI. The germline V and J ends were trimmed by 9 bases and 4 bases, with 9 bases remaining between them. The CDR3 has 11 residues. CDR3 nucleotide sequence: TGTGCCAGTGTACAGGGCACTGAAGCTTTCTTT. Its translation: CASVQGTEAFF.

The CDR3, as DNA: TGTGCCAGCAGCTTGGACTACTACGAGCAGTACTTC. It codes for CASSLDYYEQYF. This chain links TRBV25-1 with TRBJ2-7, with a weak D call TRBD2 (6 bases). CDR1 and CDR2 from the germline V gene are MGHDK and SYGVNS. The CDR3 runs 12 residues. Between the trimmed V and J ends, which lost 6 bases and 3 bases, there was a span of 9 bases.

This chain uses TRBV7-2 with TRBJ1-5; D is possibly TRBD1 (6 bases). Germline values: CDR1 SGHTA, CDR2 FQGNSA. CDR3 size: 12 residues. Trimming removed 2 bases from V and 7 bases from J, with 6 bases in between. CDR3 DNA sequence: TGTGCCAGCAGCTTAACAGGGCAGCCCCAGCATTTT. Protein sequence: CASSLTGQPQHF.

The CDR3 bases are TGTGCCACGACGATAGACAGTTCCTATAATTCACCCCTCCACTTT. It encodes CATTIDSSYNSPLHF. V gene TRBV5-5 combines with J gene TRBJ1-6, with D tentatively TRBD1 (5 bases). Germline V CDR1 and CDR2: SGHKS, YYEKEE (reference sequence). Trimming removed 9 bases from V and 1 base from J, with 14 bases in between. The CDR3 consists of 15 residues.

About this clone: Germline is not matched at one junction end, which may reflect a read error. The chain recombines TRBV7-7 with TRBJ2-1, with D maybe TRBD2 (6 bases). Germline CDR1 reads SSHAT; CDR2 reads FNYEAQ (reference sequence). The CDR3 is 16 amino acids. The CDR3 DNA sequence: TGTGCTAGCAGCTTAGCTCCCGGGACTGGAAACAATGAGCAGTTCTTC. Its protein is CASSLAPGTGNNEQFF.

This rearrangement joins TRBV7-8 to TRBJ2-5; 8 bases line up with TRBD2. The germline CDR1 and CDR2 sequences are SGHVS and FQNEAQ. CDR3 length equals 13 residues. J lost 4 bases, V lost 6 bases, and 4 bases had no gene match. DNA of the CDR3: TGTGCCAGCAGATACGGGGGGGCAGAGACCCAGTACTTC. Translation gives CASRYGGAETQYF.

The chain's CDR3 is CASSLGRAHGYTF. As DNA, the CDR3 is TGTGCCAGCAGCTTAGGCAGGGCTCATGGCTACACCTTC. The chain joins TRBV7-9 to TRBJ1-2; a possible D gene is TRBD1 (5 bases). Trimming shortened V by 1 base and J by 6 bases, and 9 bases separated the two germline ends. The germline V gene encodes CDR1 SEHNR and CDR2 FQNEAQ (reference sequence). CDR3 length equals 13 residues.

The chain employs TRBV19 and TRBJ2-1; 14 nucleotides match TRBD2. The CDR3 is 17 amino acids. V was pared by 3 bases and J by 6 bases, with 7 bases of the junction left unmatched. The germline V gene encodes CDR1 LNHDA and CDR2 SQIVND (reference sequence). CDR3 loop: CASSIRTSGGRGNEQFF. The DNA for the CDR3 is TGTGCCAGTAGTATCAGGACTAGCGGGGGGAGGGGCAATGAGCAGTTCTTC.

The chain joins TRBV5-1 to TRBJ2-2; D perhaps matches TRBD2 (5 bases). Germline V gives CDR1 SGHRS, CDR2 YFSETQ. V lost 4 bases, J lost 2 bases, and 12 bases lay in between. CDR3 length: 15 residues. The CDR3: CASSVGNSNTGELFF. The CDR3 region has the DNA TGCGCCAGCAGCGTCGGGAACTCTAACACCGGGGAGCTGTTTTTT.

The chain recombines TRBV18 with TRBJ1-2; D gene unclear. This CDR3 is built from 14 residues. With 0 bases removed from V and 2 bases from J, the gap between germline ends came to 7 bases. CDR1 is KGHSH, CDR2 LQKENI, per germline. CDR3 loop: CASSPPPGNYGYTF. CDR3 in DNA: TGTGCCAGCTCACCACCCCCCGGGAACTATGGCTACACCTTC.

The chain has TRBV18 and TRBJ2-2; tentatively, D is TRBD2 (6 bases). Germline V gene data show CDR1 as KGHSH and CDR2 as LQKENI. The CDR3 spans 16 residues. V lost 2 bases to trimming and J lost 4 bases, with 14 bases between them. The CDR3 DNA sequence: TGTGCCAGCTCACCAAGGGAGCGGGCCGGCACCGGGGAGCTGTTTTTT. Translation: CASSPRERAGTGELFF. Full variable domain (missing parts from reference TRBV18 and TRBJ2-2): NAGVMQNPRHLVRRRGQEARLRCSPMKGHSHVYWYRQLPEEGLKFMVYLQKENIIDESGMPKERFSAEFPKEGPSILRIQQVVRGDSAAYFCASSPRERAGTGELFFGEGSRLTVL.

This rearrangement joins TRBV5-1 to TRBJ2-7, with 16 nucleotides matching TRBD2. Trimming removed 4 bases from V and 0 bases from J; junction bases left unmatched: 7. The CDR3 sequence is 18 residues long. CDR1 and CDR2 from the germline V gene are SGHRS and YFSETQ. The CDR3 here is CASSHGTSGGVLSYEQYF. The CDR3 DNA sequence: TGCGCCAGCAGCCATGGGACTAGCGGGGGGGTCCTCTCCTACGAGCAGTACTTC.

This clone was seen once. The CDR3, as DNA: TGTGCCAGCAGCCAAGGGACTAGCGGGGGGGCTTATGTAGATACGCAGTATTTT. It specifies CASSQGTSGGAYVDTQYF. The V call is TRBV7-2, the J call TRBJ2-3; 16 bases fit TRBD2. V shed 5 bases, J shed 5 bases, and the junction held 10 bases outside the gene matches. The CDR3 is made up of 18 amino acids. Per germline, CDR1 SGHTA and CDR2 FQGNSA.

Relative to its sample, this clone is large (0.1 to 1%). The V gene is TRBV5-1, the J gene TRBJ1-1; perhaps TRBD1 as D (5 bases). This CDR3 is 15 amino acids long. The germline V and J ends were trimmed by 0 bases and 0 bases, with 9 bases remaining between them. Germline V gene lookup returns CDR1 SGHRS and CDR2 YFSETQ. CDR3 sequence: CASSLVAGLNTEAFF. For the CDR3, the DNA is TGCGCCAGCAGCTTGGTGGCGGGGCTGAACACTGAAGCTTTCTTT.

V usage is TRBV5-1 and J usage is TRBJ2-2; D is unresolved. The length of the CDR3 is 15 residues. Between the trimmed V and J ends, which lost 2 bases and 3 bases, there was a span of 11 bases. Per the germline V gene, CDR1 is SGHRS and CDR2 is YFSETQ. The CDR3, as DNA: TGCGCCAGCAGCTTTGAGATCTTCGACACCGGGGAGCTGTTTTTT. It is translated as CASSFEIFDTGELFF.

This sequence joins TRBV19 and TRBJ2-7, with 10 bases aligning to TRBD1. The CDR3 has 15 residues. V was pared by 7 bases and J by 2 bases, with 8 bases of the junction left unmatched. CDR1 and CDR2 (germline): LNHDA, SQIVND (reference sequence). For the CDR3, the DNA is TGTGCCAGTACCTCAGGGGGACAGGGGACCTACGAGCAGTACTTC. It codes for CASTSGGQGTYEQYF. Filled out from reference TRBV19 and TRBJ2-7, the complete variable domain reads DGGITQSPKYLFRKEGQNVTLSCEQNLNHDAMYWYRQDPGQGLRLIYYSQIVNDFQKGDIAEGYSVSREKKESFPLTVTSAQKNPTAFYLCASTSGGQGTYEQYFGPGTRLTVT.

The V and J genes are TRBV4-2 and TRBJ1-3; TRBD1 might be the D (6 bases). The CDR3 spans 17 residues. Germline lookup yields CDR1 LGHNA and CDR2 YNFKEQ. V dropped 0 bases and J dropped 1 base, with 13 bases sitting between them. CDR3: CASSQDAETGSGNTIYF. CDR3 DNA sequence: TGTGCCAGCAGCCAAGATGCTGAGACAGGATCTGGAAACACCATATATTTT.

This chain uses TRBV5-6 with TRBJ1-1; no reliable D call. The CDR3 runs 13 residues. Germline V lookup: CDR1 SGHDT, CDR2 YYEEEE. Between the trimmed V and J ends, which lost 2 bases and 0 bases, there was a span of 5 bases. The CDR3 here is CASSFVMNTEAFF. Here the CDR3 DNA reads TGTGCCAGCAGCTTTGTCATGAACACTGAAGCTTTCTTT.

The chain couples TRBV15 to TRBJ1-3; D unresolved. The CDR3 is 11 amino acids. Looked up from germline, CDR1 is LNHNV and CDR2 is YYDKDF (reference sequence). V lost 5 bases, J lost 7 bases, and 6 bases lay in between. The CDR3 nucleotides read TGTGCCACCAGCTCCTACAACACCATATATTTT. It translates to CATSSYNTIYF.

The chain couples TRBV7-8 to TRBJ1-3; TRBD1 matches 7 bases. This CDR3 is built from 16 residues. V dropped 5 bases and J dropped 2; count of bases not matched to a gene: 9. The germline V gene encodes CDR1 SGHVS and CDR2 FQNEAQ. The CDR3 DNA is TGTGCCAGCAGCACTTTGACAGGGAAAGCTGGAAACACCATATATTTT. The encoded protein is CASSTLTGKAGNTIYF.

The chain joins TRBV10-3 to TRBJ1-1, with D unclear. There are 13 residues in the CDR3. Per germline, CDR1 ENHRY and CDR2 SYGVKD. The V end lost 0 bases, the J end lost 2 bases, and 4 bases lay between the germline ends. The CDR3 coding sequence is TGTGCCATCAGTGAGTCGAGCAACACTGAAGCTTTCTTT. Protein sequence: CAISESSNTEAFF.